A selection of T cell receptor beta chains follows, all from one sample in a study of tumor-infiltrating lymphocytes in oesophageal squamous cell carcinoma. TCRdb re-analysed the PCR reads in MiXCR, keeping a single row per CDR3 protein. The sample records more than 10,000 distinct CDR3 sequences, under 55% being singletons. Sequenced input: normal esophageal tissue next to the tumor. Every receptor here comes from a male donor with esophageal squamous cell carcinoma. Each CDR3 is given with its conserved first and last residue. Fields, in order: V gene, J gene, D gene, clone size, CDR3 protein, CDR3 DNA. The D gene is left open where the match is weak. A clone size is listed for some rows: how often the clone was seen (once, few, many), or a class if it is expanded.

TRBV11-3,TRBJ2-2,NA,NA,CASSFILGGELFF,TGTGCCAGCAGCTTCATCCTGGGCGGGGAGCTGTTTTTT
TRBV5-1,TRBJ2-1,NA,medium-sized,CASSLLGQGTLPNEQFF,TGCGCCAGCAGCTTGTTGGGCCAGGGGACTCTCCCCAATGAGCAGTTCTTC
TRBV7-3,TRBJ1-1,TRBD1,NA,CASSPGQDSQAFF,TGTGCCAGCAGCCCCGGACAGGATAGTCAAGCTTTCTTT
TRBV12-3/TRBV12-4,TRBJ1-3,TRBD1,many,CASNTDRGPGNTIYF,TGTGCCAGCAATACCGACAGGGGGCCTGGAAACACCATATATTTT
TRBV27,TRBJ2-7,TRBD1,few,CASGLRDRIVYEQYF,TGTGCCAGCGGACTCCGGGACAGGATTGTCTACGAGCAGTACTTC
TRBV7-2,TRBJ2-7,TRBD1,once,CASSLVGTGSYEQYF,TGTGCCAGCAGCTTAGTAGGGACAGGTTCCTACGAGCAGTACTTC
TRBV7-2,TRBJ2-3,NA,many,CASSPLGRTDTQYF,TGTGCCAGCAGCCCCTTGGGACGCACAGATACGCAGTATTTT
TRBV10-2,TRBJ1-5,NA,NA,CASSEARGGGRQPQHF,TGCGCCAGCAGTGAGGCGAGGGGCGGGGGGCGGCAGCCCCAGCATTTT
TRBV12-3/TRBV12-4,TRBJ2-1,TRBD2,few,CASSRGLFGEQFF,TGTGCCAGCAGCCGGGGACTATTTGGGGAGCAGTTCTTC
TRBV7-2,TRBJ2-2,NA,medium-sized,CASTEQNTGELFF,TGTGCCAGCACGGAGCAAAACACCGGGGAGCTGTTTTTT
TRBV6-1,TRBJ2-4,NA,NA,CASRDLDGKNIQYF,TGTGCCAGCAGGGATCTGGATGGCAAAAACATTCAGTACTTC
TRBV5-1,TRBJ1-1,NA,NA,CASSPSPVGNTEAFF,TGCGCCAGCAGCCCCTCGCCGGTAGGGAACACTGAAGCTTTCTTT
TRBV5-8,TRBJ1-5,NA,many,CASSLLQGYQPQHF,TGTGCCAGCAGCTTATTACAGGGTTATCAGCCCCAGCATTTT
TRBV10-2,TRBJ2-1,TRBD2,NA,CASTTSGNRYNEQFF,TGCGCCAGCACTACAAGCGGGAATCGGTACAATGAGCAGTTCTTC
TRBV6-1,TRBJ1-4,NA,NA,CASSRVAGALNEKLFF,TGTGCCAGCAGCCGGGTCGCTGGAGCCCTGAATGAAAAACTGTTTTTT
TRBV7-4,TRBJ2-7,TRBD1,NA,CASSPLAPGQGPYEQYF,TGTGCCAGCAGCCCACTGGCACCGGGACAGGGCCCCTACGAGCAGTACTTC
TRBV7-3,TRBJ2-5,TRBD2,NA,CAARAGARTSGRAVRETQYF,TGTGCCGCTAGGGCAGGGGCTCGGACTAGCGGGAGGGCCGTGAGAGAGACCCAGTACTTC
TRBV5-1,TRBJ2-2,NA,NA,CASSLGGVGTNTGELFF,TGCGCCAGCAGCTTGGGTGGGGTCGGGACGAACACCGGGGAGCTGTTTTTT
TRBV6-6,TRBJ1-1,NA,many,CASSYGGVNTEAFF,TGTGCCAGCAGTTACGGGGGGGTGAACACTGAAGCTTTCTTT
TRBV6-6,TRBJ2-7,TRBD1,many,CASSYVQGAYEQYF,TGTGCCAGCAGTTACGTGCAGGGGGCCTACGAGCAGTACTTC
TRBV27,TRBJ2-3,NA,NA,CATKSGRNTDTQYF,TGTGCCACCAAATCCGGCAGGAACACAGATACGCAGTATTTT
TRBV7-2,TRBJ2-1,TRBD2,NA,CASSYSGTTQKQFF,TGTGCCAGCAGCTACTCCGGGACTACACAGAAGCAGTTCTTC
TRBV6-1,TRBJ1-5,TRBD1,medium-sized,CASSAGGYSNQPQHF,TGTGCCAGCAGTGCAGGGGGCTATAGCAATCAGCCCCAGCATTTT
TRBV7-2,TRBJ2-7,TRBD1,few,CASSLPGQVKYEQYF,TGTGCCAGCAGCTTACCGGGACAGGTAAAATACGAGCAGTACTTC
TRBV6-1,TRBJ2-7,TRBD1,NA,CASRTGTGGNEQYF,TGTGCCAGCAGGACCGGGACAGGGGGAAACGAGCAGTACTTC
TRBV10-1,TRBJ2-2,TRBD1,NA,CASSEMGQGATGELFF,TGCGCCAGCAGTGAGATGGGACAGGGGGCAACCGGGGAGCTGTTTTTT
TRBV7-6,TRBJ2-2,TRBD2,NA,CASSLLAGGINEQFF,TGTGCTAGCAGCTTATTAGCGGGGGGCATAAATGAGCAGTTCTTT
TRBV5-1,TRBJ2-3,NA,many,CASSQATVTDTQYF,TGCGCCAGCAGCCAGGCGACAGTCACAGATACGCAGTATTTT
TRBV7-4,TRBJ2-5,NA,NA,CASSLGIALGYNEQYF,TGTGCCAGCAGCTTAGGTATCGCGTTGGGCTACAATGAGCAGTACTTC
TRBV7-2,TRBJ2-1,NA,NA,CASSLDGTRNEQFF,TGTGCCAGCAGCTTAGATGGGACAAGGAATGAGCAGTTCTTC
TRBV27,TRBJ2-1,TRBD2,few,CASSRTSGIESYNEQFF,TGTGCCAGCAGCCGGACTAGCGGGATTGAGTCCTACAATGAGCAGTTCTTC
TRBV6-2/TRBV6-3,TRBJ2-2,TRBD2,NA,CASMKRVQRENTGELFF,TGTGCCAGCATGAAAAGGGTGCAGCGGGAGAACACCGGGGAGCTGTTTTTT
TRBV28,TRBJ2-7,NA,NA,CASIPSAGYEQYF,TGTGCCAGCATCCCCAGCGCCGGCTACGAGCAGTACTTC
TRBV7-6,TRBJ2-2,NA,NA,CASSLGSVGNTGELFF,TGTGCCAGCAGCTTAGGTAGCGTGGGTAACACCGGGGAGCTGTTTTTT
TRBV12-3/TRBV12-4,TRBJ2-5,NA,few,CASNGGVLETQYF,TGTGCCAGCAACGGAGGGGTCTTAGAGACCCAGTACTTC
TRBV10-3,TRBJ2-1,NA,NA,CAISESHSKGNEQFF,TGTGCCATCAGTGAGTCGCACAGCAAGGGCAATGAGCAGTTCTTC
TRBV19,TRBJ1-1,NA,NA,CASSIGLGTEAFF,TGTGCCAGTAGTATAGGCCTGGGGACTGAAGCTTTCTTT
TRBV7-2,TRBJ2-7,NA,NA,CASSRTLYEQYF,TGTGCCAGCAGCCGGACGCTCTACGAGCAGTACTTC
TRBV5-6,TRBJ2-5,TRBD2,many,CASSLLSGRVGETQYF,TGTGCCAGCAGCTTGCTTAGCGGGAGGGTAGGGGAGACCCAGTACTTC
TRBV5-6,TRBJ2-1,NA,many,CASTNLRRGFFNEQFF,TGTGCCAGCACCAACCTCCGCCGAGGATTCTTCAATGAGCAGTTCTTC
TRBV7-8,TRBJ2-5,NA,NA,CASSLTSRGETQYF,TGTGCCAGCAGCTTGACTAGTAGAGGGGAGACCCAGTACTTC
TRBV11-2,TRBJ2-7,TRBD2,many,CASSFATSGRSYEQYF,TGTGCCAGCAGCTTCGCGACTAGCGGGAGATCCTACGAGCAGTACTTC
TRBV11-2,TRBJ2-3,NA,NA,CASSLAQGGTDTQYF,TGTGCCAGCAGCTTAGCGCAGGGCGGCACAGATACGCAGTATTTT
TRBV7-6,TRBJ2-1,NA,few,CASSLSPTRANEQFF,TGTGCTAGCAGCTTAAGCCCCACGAGGGCCAATGAGCAGTTCTTC
TRBV7-2,TRBJ2-5,NA,NA,CASSFGDPETQYF,TGTGCCAGCAGCTTCGGCGATCCAGAGACCCAGTACTTC
TRBV6-1,TRBJ1-6,NA,many,CASSELQYSPLHF,TGTGCCAGCAGTGAACTTCAGTATTCACCCCTCCACTTT